The 20 T cell receptor beta chains below all came from one sample that was sequenced in a study of blood T cell repertoires in COVID-19 (dated by TCRdb to 2019 to 2021). The library was produced with the immunoSEQ multiplex PCR assay. In its TCRdb copy, this immuneACCESS table keeps in-frame sequences only and misses some clones. Where compared with another copy, unresolved V genes explain less than half of these, and the others have no known cause. The sample records over 400,000 clones, about 88% of which are singletons. The ten top clones hold more than 7.5% of the sample. What was sequenced was PBMCs or T cells enriched from blood (not recorded which). These receptors all come from a woman aged 60 to 75 who had recovered from COVID-19.

This clone was found once. The chain links TRBV10-3 to TRBJ1-5, with D maybe TRBD1 (6 bases). Germline CDR1 and CDR2: ENHRY and SYGVKD. The CDR3 is 14 amino acids. Trimming removed 4 bases from V and 5 bases from J, with 12 bases in between. CDR3 sequence reads: CAISVSGVDQPQHF. CDR3 nucleotide sequence: TGTGCCATCAGTGTTTCAGGGGTGGATCAGCCCCAGCATTTT.

This clone was counted a few times. The chain recombines TRBV28 with TRBJ1-2; maybe TRBD1 (6 bases). Germline-derived CDR1 and CDR2 are MDHEN and SYDVKM. The CDR3 has 14 residues. Trimming pared 5 bases from V and 5 bases from J, leaving 15 bases between. CDR3 nucleotide sequence: TGTGCCAGCAGTGTGCCGGGGGGCGAGTATGGCTACACCTTC. This sequence encodes CASSVPGGEYGYTF.

V and J are TRBV3-1 (or the pseudogene TRBV3-2) and TRBJ2-5, with D unclear. The germline gives CDR1 LGHDT, CDR2 YNNKEL (reference sequence). The CDR3 contains 15 residues. Trimming shortened V by 0 bases and J by 3 bases, and 11 bases separated the two germline ends. CDR3 sequence: CASSQENSLKETQYF. The CDR3 nucleotides are TGTGCCAGCAGCCAAGAAAACAGCCTAAAAGAGACCCAGTACTTC.

The DNA of the CDR3 is TGTGCCAGCAGTGAAGGTGGCGGAGCAGATACGCAGTATTTT. Translated: CASSEGGGADTQYF. The chain employs TRBV2 and TRBJ2-3; D not resolved. The V gene lost 1 base and the J gene lost 4 bases, with 9 bases spanning the gap. This CDR3 has 14 residues. The germline V gene has CDR1 SNHLY and CDR2 FYNNEI. Combining the CDR3 with reference TRBV2 and TRBJ2-3 gives the whole variable domain EPEVTQTPSHQVTQMGQEVILRCVPISNHLYFYWYRQILGQKVEFLVSFYNNEISEKSEIFDDQFSVERPDGSNFTLKIRSTKLEDSAMYFCASSEGGGADTQYFGPGTRLTVL.

Only one count was recorded for this clone. The genes are TRBV6-5 and TRBJ1-3; D is perhaps TRBD1 (6 bases). The CDR3 sequence is 14 residues long. Germline CDR1 reads MNHEY; CDR2 reads SVGAGI. V gave up 10 bases and J gave up 4 bases, with 17 bases separating them. CDR3 region: CATSDRSRGNTIYF. Written as DNA, the CDR3 is TGTGCCACCTCGGACAGATCGAGGGGAAACACCATATATTTT.

J is TRBJ2-5 and V is TRBV7-6; a possible D gene is TRBD1 (5 bases). Trimming cost V 6 bases and J 7 bases, with 15 bases left between them. Germline CDR1 SGHVS, CDR2 FNYEAQ. The CDR3 extends over 13 amino acids. The CDR3 spells CASSLQALGTQYF. The DNA of the CDR3 is TGTGCCAGCAGTTTACAGGCACTCGGGACCCAGTACTTC.

The chain uses TRBV11-2 and TRBJ2-3, with TRBD2 matching over 8 bases. Trimming removed 2 bases from V and 8 bases from J; junction bases left unmatched: 12. The CDR3 has 16 amino acids. CDR1 and CDR2 from the germline V gene are SGHAT and FQNNGV. The CDR3, as DNA: TGTGCCAGCAGCTTATTAGGCGGGGGGCCCGCGGGTACGCAGTATTTT. It translates to CASSLLGGGPAGTQYF. The full variable domain, rest sourced from reference TRBV11-2 and TRBJ2-3, is EAGVAQSPRYKIIEKRQSVAFWCNPISGHATLYWYQQILGQGPKLLIQFQNNGVVDDSQLPKDRFSAERLKGVDSTLKIQPAKLEDSAVYLCASSLLGGGPAGTQYFGPGTRLTVL.

This clone was seen once. The rearrangement joins TRBV27 to TRBJ1-5, with no clear D. The CDR3 is 14 residues long. The germline CDR1 and CDR2 sequences are MNHEY and SMNVEV (reference sequence). V was cut by 3 bases and J by 0 bases, with 6 bases left in between. The CDR3 sequence is CASSLRDSNQPQHF. CDR3 nucleotide sequence: TGTGCCAGCAGTTTGCGGGATAGCAATCAGCCCCAGCATTTT.

The chain couples TRBV29-1 to TRBJ1-2; D call uncertain. Germline values: CDR1 SQVTM, CDR2 ANQGSEA. V shed 6 bases and J shed 8 bases, with 7 bases lying between them. The CDR3 contains 9 residues. The CDR3: CSVGVGYTF. DNA of the CDR3: TGCAGCGTCGGGGTCGGCTACACCTTC.

The V call is TRBV2, the J call TRBJ1-1, with a possible D match to TRBD1 (6 bases). This CDR3 has 13 amino acids. V shed 7 bases and J shed 0 bases, with 9 bases lying between them. Germline CDR1 and CDR2: SNHLY and FYNNEI. CDR3 sequence: CASIRQVNTEAFF. The CDR3 DNA follows: TGTGCCAGCATTAGACAGGTGAACACTGAAGCTTTCTTT. The full variable domain, its missing parts supplied by reference TRBV2 and TRBJ1-1, is EPEVTQTPSHQVTQMGQEVILRCVPISNHLYFYWYRQILGQKVEFLVSFYNNEISEKSEIFDDQFSVERPDGSNFTLKIRSTKLEDSAMYFCASIRQVNTEAFFGQGTRLTVV.

The rearrangement uses TRBV5-1 and TRBJ2-2; 7 bases are shared with TRBD1. CDR1 and CDR2 (germline): SGHRS, YFSETQ. J was trimmed by 7 bases and V by 0 bases; bases with no gene match: 6. CDR3 length equals 15 residues. Written as DNA, the CDR3 is TGCGCCAGCAGCTTGGGACAGGGAACTATCGGGGAGCTGTTTTTT. Translation gives CASSLGQGTIGELFF.

The chain couples TRBV12-3 or TRBV12-4 to TRBJ2-7, with 7 bases fitting TRBD1. V shed 3 bases and J 4 bases; nucleotides not matched to a gene: 3. The CDR3 contains 13 residues. The CDR3 loop is CASSLARGYEQYF. CDR3 DNA: TGTGCCAGCAGTTTGGCCAGGGGGTACGAGCAGTACTTC.

The CDR3 loop is CATGQSPGSPLHF. DNA of the CDR3: TGTGCCACGGGACAGTCCCCGGGATCACCCCTCCACTTT. The chain carries TRBV2 and TRBJ1-6; 7 bases are a match to TRBD1. Trimming removed 10 bases from V and 10 bases from J; junction bases left unmatched: 10. The germline V gene encodes CDR1 SNHLY and CDR2 FYNNEI. This CDR3 spans 13 amino acids.

The chain has TRBV5-6 and TRBJ2-7; 7 bases are shared with TRBD2. This CDR3 is 15 amino acids long. Germline CDR1 is SGHDT and CDR2 is YYEEEE. Trimming at V came to 4 bases and at J to 1 base, leaving 8 bases not matched to a gene. As DNA, the CDR3 is TGTGCCAGCAGCCCTAACCGGGGGGTGTCCTACGAGCAGTACGTC. Encoded protein: CASSPNRGVSYEQYV.

V is TRBV11-2 and J is TRBJ2-1; TRBD2 agrees at 13 bases. The germline V gene encodes CDR1 SGHAT and CDR2 FQNNGV. The CDR3 sequence is 16 residues long. V lost 4 bases, J lost 3 bases, and 3 bases stayed unmatched. In DNA form, the CDR3 reads TGTGCCAGCAGCTCTAGACTAGCGGGGGGCTACAATGAGCAGTTCTTC. As protein: CASSSRLAGGYNEQFF.

The chain employs TRBV6-6 and TRBJ2-6; 12 nucleotides agree with TRBD2. J lost 0 bases, V lost 6 bases, and 12 bases had no gene match. This CDR3 spans 20 amino acids. From germline, CDR1 is MNHNY and CDR2 SVGAGI (reference sequence). CDR3 residues: CASSPPVRTSGASGANVLTF. CDR3 coding DNA: TGTGCCAGCAGCCCGCCGGTAAGGACTAGCGGGGCCTCTGGGGCCAACGTCCTGACTTTC.

V gene TRBV19 combines with J gene TRBJ1-1; 7 bases agree with TRBD1. Unmatched junction bases numbered 14, after V lost 3 bases and J lost 1 base. Germline assignment: CDR1 LNHDA and CDR2 SQIVND (reference sequence). This CDR3 has 18 residues. The CDR3 coding sequence is TGTGCCAGTAGTATTGGTCCTGTAAGGGGGCGTAGGAACACTGAAGCTTTCTTT. Encoded protein: CASSIGPVRGRRNTEAFF.

This rearrangement joins TRBV6-5 to TRBJ1-4, with a tentative D call TRBD1 (6 bases). The CDR3 contains 15 residues. The germline V gene encodes CDR1 MNHEY and CDR2 SVGAGI. The V end was cut by 0 bases, the J end by 5 bases, with 10 bases between. The CDR3 coding sequence is TGTGCCAGCAGTTACTCGAGGGGGGGCAATGAAAAACTGTTTTTT. It yields the protein CASSYSRGGNEKLFF.

The chain links TRBV2 to TRBJ1-1; the D gene is possibly TRBD1 (5 bases). V lost 11 bases to trimming and J lost 1 base, with 11 bases between them. CDR1 is SNHLY and CDR2 is FYNNEI in the germline V gene. This CDR3 is 12 amino acids long. CDR3: CALGGKNTEAFF. CDR3 coding DNA: TGTGCCCTCGGGGGGAAGAACACTGAAGCTTTCTTT.

This clone was seen a single time. This chain joins TRBV7-8 and TRBJ2-5; a possible D gene is TRBD2 (5 bases). The CDR3 totals 15 residues. Germline loops: CDR1 SGHVS, CDR2 FQNEAQ. Trimming stripped 1 base from V and 1 base from J, with 10 bases between. CDR3 coding DNA: TGTGCCAGCAGCTTAGGACGGGGATTCCAAGAGACCCAGTACTTC. Protein sequence: CASSLGRGFQETQYF.